The present entry profiles one T cell receptor (beta chain) with its context. This entry is derived from a study of shared clonotypes between healthy human individuals. In the study overall: Researchers drew samples from a couple of women and a few men aged 18 to 49.

V was clipped by 8 bases and J by 1 base, with 23 bases between them. Germline CDR1 SGHAT, CDR2 FQNNGV. This CDR3 comprises 17 residues. Each replicate PCR on the sorted subsets used about 220 ng DNA (about 30,000 T cell genomes). Only in-frame clones appear in the TCRdb table, and some are missing; sequencing was by immunoSEQ multiplex PCR. Of 2 million to 3 million clones listed, under 95% are singletons. This chain joins TRBV11-2 and TRBJ1-1; D might be TRBD1 (5 bases). The source of this sequence is a man younger than 35 in good health. Some clones in this sample may be carry-over from other donors' samples. Sequencing was performed on naive CD4+ T cells from PBMCs. Subset here: CD45RA+ positively selected. CDR3 sequence (DNA): TGTGCCAGCCGCACCCCGGGCCCCACAGGAGCGAACACTGAAGCTTTCTTT. Protein sequence: CASRTPGPTGANTEAFF.